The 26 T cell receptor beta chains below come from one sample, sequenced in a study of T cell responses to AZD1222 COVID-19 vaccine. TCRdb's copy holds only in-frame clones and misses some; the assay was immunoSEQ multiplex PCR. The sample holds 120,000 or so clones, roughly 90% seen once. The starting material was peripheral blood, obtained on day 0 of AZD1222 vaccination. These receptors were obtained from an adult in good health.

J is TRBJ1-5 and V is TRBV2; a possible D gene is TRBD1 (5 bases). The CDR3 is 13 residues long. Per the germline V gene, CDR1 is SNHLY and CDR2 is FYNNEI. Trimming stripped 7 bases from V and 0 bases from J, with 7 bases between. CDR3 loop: CASIRDSNQPQHF. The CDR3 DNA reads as TGTGCCAGCATCAGGGATAGCAATCAGCCCCAGCATTTT.

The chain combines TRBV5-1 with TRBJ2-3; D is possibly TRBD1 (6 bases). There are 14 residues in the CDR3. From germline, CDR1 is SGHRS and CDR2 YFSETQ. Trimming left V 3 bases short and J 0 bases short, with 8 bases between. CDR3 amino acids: CASSSGASTDTQYF. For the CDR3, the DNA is TGCGCCAGCAGCTCAGGGGCTAGCACAGATACGCAGTATTTT.

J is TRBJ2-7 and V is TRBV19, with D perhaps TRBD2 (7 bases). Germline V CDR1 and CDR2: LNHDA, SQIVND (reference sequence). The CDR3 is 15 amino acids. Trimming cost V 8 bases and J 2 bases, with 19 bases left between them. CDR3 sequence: CASRGFRGGAYEQYF. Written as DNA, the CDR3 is TGTGCCAGTCGGGGATTCAGGGGAGGGGCCTACGAGCAGTACTTC.

CDR3 in DNA: TGTGCCAGCAGCCAAGAAGCCTCCGGAGGGTATGGCTACACCTTC. Translated: CASSQEASGGYGYTF. The V and J genes are TRBV4-2 and TRBJ1-2; D not certain. CDR1 is LGHNA and CDR2 is YNFKEQ in the germline V gene. V was cut by 0 bases and J by 5 bases, with 13 bases left in between. CDR3 length: 15 amino acids.

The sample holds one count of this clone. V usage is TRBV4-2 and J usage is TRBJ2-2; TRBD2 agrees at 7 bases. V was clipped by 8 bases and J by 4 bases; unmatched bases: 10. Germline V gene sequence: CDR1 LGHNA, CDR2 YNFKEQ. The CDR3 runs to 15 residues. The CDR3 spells CASGGRAFSTGELFF. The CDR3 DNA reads TGTGCCAGCGGGGGGAGGGCCTTCAGCACCGGGGAGCTGTTTTTT.

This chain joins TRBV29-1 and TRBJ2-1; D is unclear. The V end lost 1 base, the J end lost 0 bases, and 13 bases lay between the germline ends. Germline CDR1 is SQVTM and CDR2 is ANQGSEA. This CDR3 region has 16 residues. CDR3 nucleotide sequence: TGCAGCGTTGAAGTCGCCGGGCCCAGCTCCTACAATGAGCAGTTCTTC. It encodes CSVEVAGPSSYNEQFF.

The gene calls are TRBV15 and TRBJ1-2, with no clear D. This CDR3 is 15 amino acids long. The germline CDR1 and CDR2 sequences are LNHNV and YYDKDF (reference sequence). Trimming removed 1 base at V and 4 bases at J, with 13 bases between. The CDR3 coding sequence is TGTGCCACCAGCAGAGTCAAAGAGGGATCCTATGGCTACACCTTC. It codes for CATSRVKEGSYGYTF. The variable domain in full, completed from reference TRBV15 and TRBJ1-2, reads DAMVIQNPRYQVTQFGKPVTLSCSQTLNHNVMYWYQQKSSQAPKLLFHYYDKDFNNEADTPDNFQSRRPNTSFCFLDIRSPGLGDTAMYLCATSRVKEGSYGYTFGSGTRLTVV.

In nucleotides, the CDR3 is TGTGCCAGCAGGGAACTAGCGGGAGGGCAAGGTGAGCAGTTCTTC. This translates into CASRELAGGQGEQFF. V usage is TRBV2 and J usage is TRBJ2-1; TRBD2 aligns across 13 bases. Trimming took 6 bases from V and 9 from J; bases not matched to a gene: 8. CDR1 is SNHLY and CDR2 is FYNNEI in the germline V gene. The CDR3 sequence is 15 residues long.

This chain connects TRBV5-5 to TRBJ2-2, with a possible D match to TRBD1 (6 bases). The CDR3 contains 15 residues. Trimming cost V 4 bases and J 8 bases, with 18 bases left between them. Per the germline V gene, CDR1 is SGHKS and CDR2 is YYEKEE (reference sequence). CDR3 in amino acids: CASSAQQGGSGELFF. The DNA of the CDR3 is TGTGCCAGCAGCGCGCAACAGGGCGGATCGGGGGAGCTGTTTTTT.

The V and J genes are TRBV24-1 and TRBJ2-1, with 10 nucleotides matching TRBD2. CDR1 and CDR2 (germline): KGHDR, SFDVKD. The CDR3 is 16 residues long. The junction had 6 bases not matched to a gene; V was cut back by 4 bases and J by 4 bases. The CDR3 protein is CATSDSGRGPYNEQFF. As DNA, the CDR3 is TGTGCCACCAGTGACAGCGGGAGGGGGCCTTACAATGAGCAGTTCTTC.

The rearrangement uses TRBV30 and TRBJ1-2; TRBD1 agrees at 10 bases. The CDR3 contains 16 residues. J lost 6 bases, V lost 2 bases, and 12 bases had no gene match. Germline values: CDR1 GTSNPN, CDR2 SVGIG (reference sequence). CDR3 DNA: TGTGCCTGGAGTTATGGGGACAGGGGTGGGGTGGATGGCTACACCTTC. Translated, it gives CAWSYGDRGGVDGYTF.

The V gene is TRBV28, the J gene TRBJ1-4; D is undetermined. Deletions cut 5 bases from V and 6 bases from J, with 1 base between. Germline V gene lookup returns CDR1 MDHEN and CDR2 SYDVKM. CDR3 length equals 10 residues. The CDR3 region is CASSDEKLFF. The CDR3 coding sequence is TGTGCCAGCAGTGATGAAAAACTGTTTTTT.

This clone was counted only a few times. CDR3 nucleotide sequence: TGTGCCAGCAGCTTAAATCATCCCGGCACTAGCGGGAGAGTCGGGGAGCTGTTTTTT. As protein: CASSLNHPGTSGRVGELFF. The V gene is TRBV7-6, the J gene TRBJ2-2, with 11 bases lining up with TRBD2. V was clipped by 2 bases and J by 7 bases; unmatched bases: 15. This CDR3 region has 19 residues. Germline CDR1 reads SGHVS; CDR2 reads FNYEAQ.

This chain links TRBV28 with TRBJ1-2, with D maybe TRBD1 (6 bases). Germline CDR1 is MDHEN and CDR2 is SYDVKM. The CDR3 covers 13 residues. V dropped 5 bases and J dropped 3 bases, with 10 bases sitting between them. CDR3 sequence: CASSIQGYYGYTF. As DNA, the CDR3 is TGTGCCAGCAGTATACAGGGATACTATGGCTACACCTTC.

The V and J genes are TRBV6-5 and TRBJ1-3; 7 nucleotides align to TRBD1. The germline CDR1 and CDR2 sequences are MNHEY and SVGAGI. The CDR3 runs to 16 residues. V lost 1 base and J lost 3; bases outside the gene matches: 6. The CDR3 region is CASSYYLQGYGNTIYF. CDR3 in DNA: TGTGCCAGCAGTTACTACCTACAGGGGTATGGAAACACCATATATTTT.

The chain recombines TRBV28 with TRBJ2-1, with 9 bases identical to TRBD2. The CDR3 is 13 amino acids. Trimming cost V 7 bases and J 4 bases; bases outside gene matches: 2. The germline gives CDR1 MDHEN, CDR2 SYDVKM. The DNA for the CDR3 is TGTGCCAGCACTAGCGGGACGTACAATGAGCAGTTCTTC. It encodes CASTSGTYNEQFF.

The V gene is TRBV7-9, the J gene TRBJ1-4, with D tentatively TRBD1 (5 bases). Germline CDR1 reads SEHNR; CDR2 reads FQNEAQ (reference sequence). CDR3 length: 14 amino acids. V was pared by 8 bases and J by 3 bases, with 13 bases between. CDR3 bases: TGTGCCAGCGGGGCCTGGGGAGCTAATGAAAAACTGTTTTTT. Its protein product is CASGAWGANEKLFF.

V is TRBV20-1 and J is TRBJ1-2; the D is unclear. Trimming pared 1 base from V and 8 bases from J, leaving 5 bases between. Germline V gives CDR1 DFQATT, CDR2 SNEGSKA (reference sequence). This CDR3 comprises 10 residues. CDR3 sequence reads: CSARANGYTF. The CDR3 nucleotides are TGCAGTGCTAGAGCTAACGGCTACACCTTC.

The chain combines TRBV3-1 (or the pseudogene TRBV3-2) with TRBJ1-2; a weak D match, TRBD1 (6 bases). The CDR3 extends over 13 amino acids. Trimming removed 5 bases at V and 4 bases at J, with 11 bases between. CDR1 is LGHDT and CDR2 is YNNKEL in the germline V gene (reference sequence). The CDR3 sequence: CASSDTGIYGYTF. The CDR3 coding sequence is TGTGCCAGCAGCGATACAGGGATCTATGGCTACACCTTC.

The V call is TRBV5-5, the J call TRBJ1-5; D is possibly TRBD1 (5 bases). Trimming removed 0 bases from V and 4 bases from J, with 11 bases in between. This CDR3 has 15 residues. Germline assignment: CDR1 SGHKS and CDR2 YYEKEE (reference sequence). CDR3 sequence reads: CASSLVGAPNQPQHF. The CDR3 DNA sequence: TGTGCCAGCAGCTTGGTTGGGGCTCCTAATCAGCCCCAGCATTTT.

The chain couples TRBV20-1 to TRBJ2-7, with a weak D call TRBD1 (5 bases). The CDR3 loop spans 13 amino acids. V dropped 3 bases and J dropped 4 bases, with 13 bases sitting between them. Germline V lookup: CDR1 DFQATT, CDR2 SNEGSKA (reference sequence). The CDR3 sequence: CSASHQGPYEQYF. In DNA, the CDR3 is TGCAGTGCTAGTCACCAGGGTCCTTACGAGCAGTACTTC.

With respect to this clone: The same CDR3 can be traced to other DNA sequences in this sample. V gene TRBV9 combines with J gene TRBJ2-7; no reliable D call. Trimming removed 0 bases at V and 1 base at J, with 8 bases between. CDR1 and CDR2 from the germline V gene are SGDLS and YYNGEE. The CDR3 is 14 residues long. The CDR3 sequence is CASSVVGSSYEQYF. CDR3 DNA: TGTGCCAGCAGCGTAGTGGGGTCATCCTACGAGCAGTACTTC.

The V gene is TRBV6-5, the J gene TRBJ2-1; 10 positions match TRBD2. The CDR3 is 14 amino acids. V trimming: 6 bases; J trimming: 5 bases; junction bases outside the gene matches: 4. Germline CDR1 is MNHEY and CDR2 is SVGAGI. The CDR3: CASRPGLANNEQFF. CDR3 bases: TGTGCCAGCAGGCCGGGACTAGCGAACAATGAGCAGTTCTTC.

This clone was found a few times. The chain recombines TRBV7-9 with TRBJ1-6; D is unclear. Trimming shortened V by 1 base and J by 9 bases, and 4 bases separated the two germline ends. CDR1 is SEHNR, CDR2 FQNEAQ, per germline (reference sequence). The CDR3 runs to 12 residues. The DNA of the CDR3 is TGTGCCAGCAGCTTAGGTAGTTCACCCCTCCACTTT. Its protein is CASSLGSSPLHF.

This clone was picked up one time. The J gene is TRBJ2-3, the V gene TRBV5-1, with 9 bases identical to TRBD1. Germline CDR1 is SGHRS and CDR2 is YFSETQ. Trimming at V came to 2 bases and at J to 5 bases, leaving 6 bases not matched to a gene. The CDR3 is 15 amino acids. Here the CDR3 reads CASSFATGGIDTQYF. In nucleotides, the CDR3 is TGCGCCAGCAGCTTCGCGACAGGGGGGATAGATACGCAGTATTTT.

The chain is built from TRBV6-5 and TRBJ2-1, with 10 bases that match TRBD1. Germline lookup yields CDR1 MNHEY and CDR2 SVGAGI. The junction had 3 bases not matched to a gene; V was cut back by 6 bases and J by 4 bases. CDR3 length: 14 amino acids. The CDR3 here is CASRSGQGYNEQFF. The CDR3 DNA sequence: TGTGCCAGCAGGTCGGGACAGGGGTACAATGAGCAGTTCTTC.